The clone carrying this T cell receptor beta chain was detected ten times or more. Unique molecular identifiers were incorporated when the TCRbeta library was constructed. TCRdb analysed the PCR reads with MiXCR anew, one entry per CDR3 protein. The sample has about 610,000 distinct CDR3 sequences, under 12% seen once. With V trimmed by 4 bases and J by 2 bases, 5 bases remained unmatched. The CDR3 extends over 16 amino acids. The germline gives CDR1 SEHNR, CDR2 FQNEAQ (reference sequence). This specimen comes from a study of T-cell reconstitution after alpha-beta-depleted transplantation in children.

This sequence joins TRBV7-9 and TRBJ2-2, with TRBD2 identical over 9 bases. The sample here was PBMCs from the stem cell graft donor, taken from the stem cell graft. The clonotype originates from a human donor who donated a stem cell graft to a child with acute myeloid leukemia. CDR3 DNA sequence: TGTGCCAGCAGCTCTCCCGGGACTAGCAACACCGGGGAGCTGTTTTTT. Amino acid sequence: CASSSPGTSNTGELFF.